The rows below give T cell receptor beta chains drawn from one sample of a study of blood T cell repertoires in COVID-19. Produced via immunoSEQ multiplex PCR; TCRdb's table is partial and in-frame only. The sample consists of about 220,000 clones, around 82% of them appearing once. The specimen was peripheral blood. Every receptor here comes from a human donor in a cohort sampled during active COVID-19. Both conserved end residues are trimmed from each CDR3. D genes are given only for firm matches. The size field is filled for only some rows; it gives once, few, many or a size class.

j_gene: TRBJ2-5; abundance: -; d_gene: TRBD1; len: 10; v_gene: TRBV30; CDR3aa: AWSRGFETQY
j_gene: TRBJ2-1; abundance: -; d_gene: -; len: 13; v_gene: TRBV5-1; CDR3aa: ASSSTYGISNEQF
j_gene: TRBJ1-6; abundance: -; d_gene: -; len: 14; v_gene: TRBV7-6; CDR3aa: ASSFSRTASNSPLH
j_gene: TRBJ2-7; abundance: -; d_gene: -; len: 11; v_gene: TRBV12-3/TRBV12-4; CDR3aa: ASSLLDQNEQY
j_gene: TRBJ2-1; abundance: -; d_gene: -; len: 10; v_gene: TRBV7-2; CDR3aa: ASSSLGYEQF
j_gene: TRBJ2-1; abundance: -; d_gene: -; len: 11; v_gene: TRBV9; CDR3aa: ASSVKTGNEQF
j_gene: TRBJ1-1; abundance: once; d_gene: -; len: 15; v_gene: TRBV4-2; CDR3aa: ASSQRDKGYGNTEAF
j_gene: TRBJ2-5; abundance: once; d_gene: TRBD1; len: 12; v_gene: TRBV7-3; CDR3aa: ASSPTGAGETQY
j_gene: TRBJ2-2; abundance: once; d_gene: TRBD1; len: 15; v_gene: TRBV6-6; CDR3aa: ASTRTWDSANTGELF
j_gene: TRBJ2-5; abundance: -; d_gene: -; len: 15; v_gene: TRBV14; CDR3aa: ASSQVRTVSMQETQY
j_gene: TRBJ2-1; abundance: -; d_gene: TRBD2; len: 15; v_gene: TRBV3-1/TRBV3-2; CDR3aa: ASSHSPGLAGFNEQF
j_gene: TRBJ1-5; abundance: few; d_gene: -; len: 14; v_gene: TRBV21-1; CDR3aa: ASSKVGGTGAQPQH
j_gene: TRBJ2-7; abundance: -; d_gene: -; len: 12; v_gene: TRBV5-1; CDR3aa: ASSAQGGSYEQY
j_gene: TRBJ2-7; abundance: -; d_gene: TRBD2; len: 12; v_gene: TRBV28; CDR3aa: ASSSTAGGYEQY
j_gene: TRBJ1-3; abundance: -; d_gene: -; len: 13; v_gene: TRBV10-3; CDR3aa: AISEIGHSGNTIY
j_gene: TRBJ2-7; abundance: -; d_gene: -; len: 12; v_gene: TRBV9; CDR3aa: ASSTRGGSPEQY
j_gene: TRBJ1-5; abundance: few; d_gene: TRBD1; len: 14; v_gene: TRBV19; CDR3aa: ASSSRDRGGNQPQH
j_gene: TRBJ1-1; abundance: -; d_gene: TRBD1; len: 11; v_gene: TRBV29-1; CDR3aa: SVATGVKTEAF
j_gene: TRBJ1-5; abundance: -; d_gene: TRBD1; len: 12; v_gene: TRBV19; CDR3aa: ASSATGGNQPQH
j_gene: TRBJ2-1; abundance: -; d_gene: -; len: 10; v_gene: TRBV28; CDR3aa: ASSFLYNEQF
j_gene: TRBJ1-1; abundance: -; d_gene: -; len: 12; v_gene: TRBV6-4; CDR3aa: ASRDVHLNTEAF
j_gene: TRBJ2-1; abundance: -; d_gene: TRBD2; len: 13; v_gene: TRBV5-6; CDR3aa: ASSLAGLAGNEQF
j_gene: TRBJ2-3; abundance: -; d_gene: -; len: 15; v_gene: TRBV10-3; CDR3aa: AISEVGGGGAPDTQY
j_gene: TRBJ2-7; abundance: -; d_gene: -; len: 14; v_gene: TRBV7-8; CDR3aa: ASSTVENEDVYEQY
j_gene: TRBJ2-7; abundance: -; d_gene: TRBD2; len: 12; v_gene: TRBV6-5; CDR3aa: ASSRTSIGDEQY